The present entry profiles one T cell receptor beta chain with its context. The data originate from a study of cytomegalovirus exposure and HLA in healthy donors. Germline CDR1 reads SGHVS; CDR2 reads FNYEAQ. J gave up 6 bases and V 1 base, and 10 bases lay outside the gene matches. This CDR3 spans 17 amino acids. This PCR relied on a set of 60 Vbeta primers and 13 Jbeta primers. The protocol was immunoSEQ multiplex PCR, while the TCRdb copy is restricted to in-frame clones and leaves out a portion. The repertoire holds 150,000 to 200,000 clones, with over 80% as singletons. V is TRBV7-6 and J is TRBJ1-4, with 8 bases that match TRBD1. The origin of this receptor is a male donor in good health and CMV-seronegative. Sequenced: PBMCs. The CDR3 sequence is CASSLVQGAVSYEKLFF. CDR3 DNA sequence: TGTGCCAGCAGCTTAGTCCAGGGGGCGGTTAGTTATGAAAAACTGTTTTTT.